Detailed here is one TCR beta chain. Its antigen is not identified. The data derive from a study of CD8 T cells in Susac syndrome. Overall study results and limits: Individuals included in the TCR sequencing and HLA analysis were acknowledged by the study to be relatively few in number.

Trimming left V 6 bases short and J 0 bases short, with 10 bases between. Germline V gives CDR1 DFQATT, CDR2 SNEGSKA (reference sequence). This CDR3 spans 13 amino acids. With random hexamers, reverse transcription was performed on roughly 0.5 to 1 ug of RNA. From the immunoSEQ multiplex PCR reads, TCRdb called clonotypes with MiXCR, one entry per CDR3 protein. The data contain around 170,000 distinct CDR3 sequences, around 90% of them singletons. The chain links TRBV20-1 to TRBJ2-3; D is tentatively TRBD1 or TRBD2 (6 bases each). Specimen: CD4+ T cells from PBMCs. The TCR comes from a human donor in good health. As DNA, the CDR3 is TGCAGTGCCCCGGGGGCCAGCACAGATACGCAGTATTTT. As protein: CSAPGASTDTQYF.